The following is a T cell receptor beta chain sequence with its context. What it binds is not known. This specimen comes from a study of OX40 agonist ivuxolimab in advanced cancers. Turning to the study itself: Patients were infused with ivuxolimab every 2 weeks at 0.01 to 10 mg/kg. Patients were roughly 83% male with ages roughly 20 to 90, mean approximately 62. Prior anti-PD-1, anti-PD-L1 or anti-CTLA-4 therapy was allowed; 40% had some. Findings of the study overall: On average, a greater number of expanded clones characterised CD8+ T cells relative to CD4+.

There are 11 residues in the CDR3. CDR1 is LNHNV, CDR2 YYDKDF, per germline (reference sequence). Trimming removed 8 bases from V and 4 bases from J, with 8 bases in between. The method was immunoSEQ multiplex PCR; TCRdb's version includes in-frame clones alone and lacks a portion of them. Among about 40,000 clones listed, approximately 85% were seen once. V is TRBV15 and J is TRBJ1-1, with D unclear. The TCR sequence derives from an adult with an advanced solid tumor such as melanoma, head and neck, liver or kidney cancer. Specimen: CD4+ or CD8+ T cells sorted from blood, collected in a trial of the OX40 agonist ivuxolimab. CDR3 residues: CATLGFTEAFF. CDR3 nucleotide sequence: TGTGCCACCCTCGGATTCACTGAAGCTTTCTTT. Using reference TRBV15 and TRBJ1-1 for the parts outside the CDR3, the full variable domain is DAMVIQNPRYQVTQFGKPVTLSCSQTLNHNVMYWYQQKSSQAPKLLFHYYDKDFNNEADTPDNFQSRRPNTSFCFLDIRSPGLGDTAMYLCATLGFTEAFFGQGTRLTVV.